The subject of this entry is one T cell receptor (beta chain). Its antigen is currently not known. No qualities accompany the bases; no much larger clone lies one base away. The sequencer listed for this sample is Illumina NovaSeq 6000. TCRalpha and TCRbeta cDNA libraries were built by 5'RACE with constant-segment primers, adding sample barcodes and unique molecular identifiers. RNA was extracted from every sample with Trizol reagent. Libraries were amplified in two PCR steps, with a second sample barcode and Illumina TruSeq adapters added in the second step. The libraries were sequenced on an Illumina NovaSeq using 2 x 150 bp paired-end reads. The paper's data handling went like this. The reads were demultiplexed and collapsed into UMI-guided consensus sequences using migec v1.2.7. Using mixcr v2.1.11, UMI consensuses were aligned to TRA and TRB V and J templates and then assembled into clonotypes. A clonotype was counted as expanded or contracted only if both edgeR and NoisET called the change significant, with noise models trained on biological replicates. For edgeR calls, the cutoffs were a false discovery rate-adjusted p below 0.01 and a log2 fold-change threshold of 1. As an exploratory analysis of dynamics, max-normalized trajectories of the 1000 most abundant clonotypes were examined by PCA with hierarchical clustering. Separately sequenced CD4+ and CD8+ repertoires were used to assign the CD4 or CD8 phenotype of responding clones. TCRdb handled the public reads itself, with Q25 trimming in fastp and clone calling in MiXCR, and kept productive beta chains. Rows are combined by CDR3 protein, so each entry shows the most common genes and DNA. V and J calls and clone size were set by TCRdb, not the authors. The sample yields approximately 290,000 distinct CDR3 sequences; 15% to 20% were counted once. Over 20% of the sample is taken by the ten largest.

Including cysteine and phenylalanine, the CDR3 has 14 amino acids. Only the CDR3 part of the read is kept: 42 bases, read in frame from the first base. From a lookup of the germline V gene (reference sequence), CDR1 and CDR2 are DFQATT and SNEGSKA. V and J are truncated by 3 bases and 0 bases respectively, leaving an intervening sequence of 9 bases. Ficoll-Paque density gradient centrifugation was used to isolate PBMCs. The sample is drawn from a study of T-cell memory formation after mild COVID-19 (dated by TCRdb to the early 2020s). Notes on the research overall: Most TCR sequence clusters were specific to one of the two donors. In a couple of donors, T-cell clones that expanded and contracted after mild COVID-19 were followed by sequencing TCRalpha and TCRbeta repertoires longitudinally. Two young, previously healthy adult volunteers, one female and one male, were included in the cohort. Points the paper makes about the study in general: SARS-CoV-2 specificity of the second-wave clones peaking on day 37 was not confirmed. Clones that contracted from day 15 to 85 showed balanced CD4/CD8 phenotypes, whereas a second wave of clones that expanded from day 15 to 37 leaned towards CD4+. Only a couple of mild cases were covered in the study, and larger cohorts including severe cases with pre-infection samples were considered necessary. Some responding clones were found in pre-infection memory, which suggests that pre-existing cross-reactive memory T cells took part in the SARS-CoV-2 response. Contracting CD4+ clones were located mainly in the CM and EM memory subsets, whereas CD8+ clones were found to be enriched in EMRA.

This TCR was recovered from a man aged 18-30 years who had mild COVID-19 (a few samples of this study predate the infection). The sample titles of this study are shuffled in the database, so cell type and time point are left out; the donor was told from shared clones. The chain uses TRBV20-1 and TRBJ1-3; the D gene identity is not certain. The sequenced sample was PBMCs or a T cell subset sorted from them (not recorded which). At the DNA level, the sequence is TGCAGTGCTAGGACACCGAGCTCTGGAAACACCATATATTTT. Its product reads: CSARTPSSGNTIYF.